What follows are 20 T cell receptor beta chains derived from one specimen sequenced in a study of T cells after posttransplantation cyclophosphamide. Clones were read by immunoSEQ multiplex PCR, and TCRdb kept only the in-frame ones, dropping some. Reported are roughly 24,000 clones, none seen only once; the ten largest carry roughly 7.2%. Sequenced input: PBMCs. All receptors come from a woman aged 55-69 years in good health, CMV-negative, and a related stem cell transplant donor.

The table lists this clone with many counts. The V and J genes are TRBV7-2 and TRBJ1-6; D uncertain. The CDR3 is 15 residues long. V was shortened by 2 bases and J by 7 bases, with 12 bases between the two germline ends. Germline assignment: CDR1 SGHTA and CDR2 FQGNSA. The CDR3 loop reads CASSLTEGYNSPLHF. CDR3 bases: TGTGCCAGCAGCTTAACCGAGGGCTACAATTCACCCCTCCACTTT.

This clone has a count of ten or more. V usage is TRBV4-3 and J usage is TRBJ2-2; D ambiguous. CDR3 length equals 16 residues. V lost 1 base and J 5 bases, leaving 14 bases between the germline ends. Germline loops: CDR1 LGHNA, CDR2 YSLEER. CDR3 nucleotides: TGCGCCAGCAGCCAAGTTATAAGTGCGAGAACCGGGGAGCTGTTTTTT. It yields the protein CASSQVISARTGELFF.

This clone was observed a few times. The gene calls are TRBV7-2 and TRBJ1-6, with D possibly matching TRBD1 (6 bases). CDR1 and CDR2 (germline): SGHTA, FQGNSA. The CDR3 runs 14 residues. The V end lost 4 bases, the J end lost 5 bases, and 9 bases lay between the germline ends. The CDR3 sequence: CASSYQGNNSPLHF. The CDR3 nucleotides are TGTGCCAGCAGCTACCAGGGGAATAATTCACCCCTCCACTTT.

This clone was detected many times. Other DNA sequences from this sample encode an identical CDR3 as well. The genes are TRBV10-3 and TRBJ1-6, with D tentatively TRBD1 (6 bases). This CDR3 is built from 20 residues. Trimming shortened V by 9 bases and J by 0 bases, and 27 bases separated the two germline ends. Germline V CDR1 and CDR2: ENHRY, SYGVKD. This CDR3 is CAIPGQIPPNPISYNSPLHF. The CDR3 nucleotides are TGTGCCATTCCGGGACAAATACCCCCAAACCCCATCTCCTATAATTCACCCCTCCACTTT.

This clone has at least ten counts. The chain is built from TRBV19 and TRBJ1-1; D is possibly TRBD1 (6 bases). V was shortened by 11 bases and J by 10 bases, with 26 bases between the two germline ends. Per germline, CDR1 LNHDA and CDR2 SQIVND (reference sequence). CDR3 length equals 14 residues. The chain's CDR3 is CAAKTPGQSEGAFF. The CDR3, as DNA: TGTGCCGCAAAAACACCGGGACAATCAGAAGGAGCTTTCTTT. Full variable domain (outside the CDR3, taken from reference TRBV19 and TRBJ1-1): DGGITQSPKYLFRKEGQNVTLSCEQNLNHDAMYWYRQDPGQGLRLIYYSQIVNDFQKGDIAEGYSVSREKKESFPLTVTSAQKNPTAFYLCAAKTPGQSEGAFFGQGTRLTVV.

The gene calls are TRBV28 and TRBJ2-3; 13 bases are shared with TRBD2. The V segment lost 2 bases and the J segment 3 bases; nucleotides outside the gene matches: 14. The CDR3 is 20 amino acids. Germline loops: CDR1 MDHEN, CDR2 SYDVKM. This CDR3 reads CASSLHLLAGGTGGTDTQYF. CDR3 DNA: TGTGCCAGCAGTTTACACCTACTAGCGGGAGGGACTGGTGGAACAGATACGCAGTATTTT.

Ten or more counts support this clone. The chain has TRBV7-3 and TRBJ2-5, with 8 nucleotides matching TRBD1. The junction had 4 bases not matched to a gene; V was cut back by 3 bases and J by 1 base. Looked up from germline, CDR1 is SGHTA and CDR2 is FQGTGA. This CDR3 is built from 15 residues. CDR3 region: CASSFVRGPQETQYF. The CDR3 DNA is TGTGCCAGCAGCTTTGTCAGGGGGCCCCAAGAGACCCAGTACTTC.

This clone was detected many times. This chain joins TRBV27 and TRBJ2-5, with D hard to call. The CDR3 length is 14 residues. V was pared by 0 bases and J by 9 bases, with 14 bases between. The germline V gene has CDR1 MNHEY and CDR2 SMNVEV (reference sequence). DNA for the CDR3: TGTGCCAGCAGTTTATCTAGCCAGCCATGGGCCCAGTACTTC. Encoded protein: CASSLSSQPWAQYF.

The sample holds many counts of this clone. The rearrangement links TRBV5-1 to TRBJ1-3, with a possible D match to TRBD1 (6 bases). This CDR3 has 16 amino acids. CDR1 and CDR2 (germline): SGHRS, YFSETQ. The V end was cut by 4 bases, the J end by 2 bases, with 16 bases between. The CDR3 nucleotides are TGCGCCAGCAGCAAAGGGGGAACAGGGACTGGAAACACCATATATTTT. Its translation is CASSKGGTGTGNTIYF.

The sample holds many counts of this clone. J is TRBJ2-2 and V is TRBV7-9; maybe TRBD1 (6 bases). This CDR3 has 14 amino acids. From germline, CDR1 is SEHNR and CDR2 FQNEAQ (reference sequence). V lost 5 bases and J lost 1, with 8 bases in between. For the CDR3, the DNA is TGTGCCAGCAGCCCGGACAGGAACACCGGGGAGCTGTTTTTT. Amino acid sequence: CASSPDRNTGELFF.

This clone was detected a few times. The rearrangement joins TRBV27 to TRBJ2-3, with TRBD1 identical over 8 bases. The CDR3 totals 17 residues. CDR1 is MNHEY and CDR2 is SMNVEV in the germline V gene (reference sequence). The V and J ends lost 3 bases and 1 base, in that order; junction bases with no gene match: 9. CDR3 sequence (DNA): TGTGCCAGCAGTTTTCAGGGGGCCCCTAGGGGCACAGATACGCAGTATTTT. Translation: CASSFQGAPRGTDTQYF.

The V call is TRBV18, the J call TRBJ2-6; 9 nucleotides line up with TRBD1. The ends lost 3 bases at V and 1 base at J; junction bases unmatched: 13. Germline V gene data show CDR1 as KGHSH and CDR2 as LQKENI. The CDR3 sequence is 20 residues long. The CDR3 sequence: CASSPSPSGQGRSGANVLTF. The CDR3 DNA sequence: TGTGCCAGCTCACCCAGTCCGTCGGGACAGGGTAGGTCTGGGGCCAACGTCCTGACTTTC.

The V and J genes are TRBV9 and TRBJ2-7; 10 bases map to TRBD2. There are 14 residues in the CDR3. Germline CDR1 reads SGDLS; CDR2 reads YYNGEE. The junction had 2 bases not matched to a gene; V was cut back by 4 bases and J by 1 base. This chain's CDR3 is CASSSAGGSYEQYF. The CDR3 DNA reads TGTGCCAGCAGCTCAGCGGGAGGGTCCTACGAGCAGTACTTC.

This clone was seen repeatedly, ten times or more. CDR3 protein: CASSLLTVPYEQYV. The CDR3 bases are TGTGCCAGCAGCTTGCTGACAGTTCCCTACGAGCAGTACGTC. V is TRBV5-6 and J is TRBJ2-7, with D possibly being TRBD1 (5 bases). This CDR3 contains 14 residues. Germline-derived CDR1 and CDR2 are SGHDT and YYEEEE. Trimming cost V 1 base and J 2 bases, with 10 bases left between them.

This clone was found many times. The chain has TRBV19 and TRBJ1-3; D not certain. Germline V lookup: CDR1 LNHDA, CDR2 SQIVND (reference sequence). Between the trimmed V and J ends, which lost 7 bases and 2 bases, there was a span of 21 bases. The CDR3 totals 17 residues. This CDR3 reads CASIDRRGSGAGNTIYF. CDR3 nucleotides: TGTGCCAGTATTGACCGTCGGGGTTCCGGCGCTGGAAACACCATATATTTT.

At least ten counts were recorded for this clone. CDR3 in DNA: TGTGCCTGGAGACAGACCCTGAACACTGAAGCTTTCTTT. Its protein is CAWRQTLNTEAFF. The rearrangement joins TRBV30 to TRBJ1-1; no definite D call. The ends were cut back, 3 bases at V and 0 bases at J, with 8 bases in the middle. The CDR3 spans 13 residues. Germline lookup yields CDR1 GTSNPN and CDR2 SVGIG (reference sequence).

In its sample, this clone was seen many times. The J gene is TRBJ1-4, the V gene TRBV28; 7 bases map to TRBD1. CDR1 and CDR2 (germline): MDHEN, SYDVKM. This CDR3 is 15 amino acids long. J gave up 7 bases and V 7 bases, and 12 bases lay outside the gene matches. CDR3 sequence: CASTSPLDRAEKLFF. The CDR3 bases are TGTGCCAGCACCTCCCCCCTTGACAGGGCTGAAAAACTGTTTTTT.

This clone was recorded at least ten times. The chain combines TRBV11-2 with TRBJ1-3; no firm D call. This CDR3 is 14 amino acids long. Deletions cut 5 bases from V and 3 bases from J, with 11 bases between. The V gene's germline CDR1 is SGHAT and CDR2 FQNNGV. CDR3 DNA sequence: TGTGCCAGCAGCCTTAAGGGAGTTGGAAACACCATATATTTT. This codes for CASSLKGVGNTIYF.

This clone was observed a handful of times. The gene calls are TRBV18 and TRBJ2-7, with TRBD1 matching over 7 bases. The trim removed 3 bases at V and 0 bases at J, leaving 5 bases unmatched. CDR1 KGHSH and CDR2 LQKENI come from the germline V gene. This CDR3 region has 15 residues. CDR3 nucleotide sequence: TGTGCCAGCTCACCCCGACAGGGCCCCTCCTACGAGCAGTACTTC. Translation gives CASSPRQGPSYEQYF.

There are a few counts of this clone. The V and J genes are TRBV19 and TRBJ2-3; 7 bases agree with TRBD2. The germline V gene encodes CDR1 LNHDA and CDR2 SQIVND (reference sequence). The V and J ends lost 3 bases and 1 base, in that order; junction bases with no gene match: 7. The CDR3 has 16 amino acids. Here the CDR3 reads CASSITGGGGTDTQYF. The CDR3 DNA follows: TGTGCCAGTAGTATCACCGGCGGGGGTGGCACAGATACGCAGTATTTT.